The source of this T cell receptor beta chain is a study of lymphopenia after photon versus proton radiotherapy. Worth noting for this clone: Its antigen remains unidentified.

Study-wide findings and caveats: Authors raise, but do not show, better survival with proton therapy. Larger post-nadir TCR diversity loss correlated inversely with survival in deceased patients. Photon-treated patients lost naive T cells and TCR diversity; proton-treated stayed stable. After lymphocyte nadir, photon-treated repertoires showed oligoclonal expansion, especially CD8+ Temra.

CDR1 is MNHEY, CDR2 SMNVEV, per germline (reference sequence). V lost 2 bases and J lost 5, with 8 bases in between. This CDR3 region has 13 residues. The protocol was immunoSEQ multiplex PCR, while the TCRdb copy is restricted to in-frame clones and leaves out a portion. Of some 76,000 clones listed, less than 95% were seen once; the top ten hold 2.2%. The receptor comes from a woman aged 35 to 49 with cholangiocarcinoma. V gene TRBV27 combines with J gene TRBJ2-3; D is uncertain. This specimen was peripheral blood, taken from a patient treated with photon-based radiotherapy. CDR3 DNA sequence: TGTGCCAGCAGTTTAATTTCTATAGATACGCAGTATTTT. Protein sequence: CASSLISIDTQYF.